In this sample, the clone carrying this T cell receptor beta chain turned up once. Germline-derived CDR1 and CDR2 are SGHAT and FQNNGV. The CDR3 totals 14 residues. Germline trimming cut 5 bases from V and 7 bases from J; bases unmatched to any gene: 9. The sample comes from a study of control samples from healthy donors and cancer patients. Generated by immunoSEQ multiplex PCR, the TCRdb table keeps only in-frame clones and is missing some. The table records more than 95,000 clones, around 87% of them present only once. V gene TRBV11-2 combines with J gene TRBJ2-5, with 8 bases aligning to TRBD1. The clonotype originates from a man between 35 and 55 years old in good health. Sequencing was carried out using blood. CDR3 amino acids: CASSGQGLMRTQYF. The CDR3 DNA follows: TGTGCCAGCAGCGGACAGGGCCTTATGCGGACCCAGTACTTC. Drawing the rest from reference TRBV11-2 and TRBJ2-5, the complete variable domain is EAGVAQSPRYKIIEKRQSVAFWCNPISGHATLYWYQQILGQGPKLLIQFQNNGVVDDSQLPKDRFSAERLKGVDSTLKIQPAKLEDSAVYLCASSGQGLMRTQYFGPGTRLLVL.